Each of the 10 T cell receptor beta chains below was sequenced from the same sample in a study of T cells in Graves' hyperthyroidism and ophthalmopathy. Regions amplified from RNA transcripts were the TCR beta CDR3 regions. HTBI primers were employed in a first-round RT-PCR of the TCR CDR3. TCRdb re-called the multiplex PCR reads through MiXCR, storing one row per CDR3 protein. The table shows more than 500,000 distinct CDR3 sequences, with 14% occurring only once. Input material: blood. The receptors here all came from a woman aged 40-49 years with Graves' hyperthyroidism.

The chain has TRBV12-3 or TRBV12-4 and TRBJ1-5; D not resolved. Trimming took off 5 bases at V and 5 bases at J, with 7 bases between the two ends. This CDR3 spans 12 amino acids. The CDR3 DNA follows: TGTGCCAGCAGTGCCGGTGATCAGCCCCAGCATTTT. Its protein product is CASSAGDQPQHF.

This clonotype has ten or more counts. The rearrangement uses TRBV27 and TRBJ2-7; unclear D gene. The CDR3 sequence is 15 residues long. CDR1 and CDR2 from the germline V gene are MNHEY and SMNVEV (reference sequence). The V end was cut by 5 bases, the J end by 0 bases, with 14 bases between. CDR3 DNA: TGTGCCAGCAGTATAGTCCCCGGCACCTCCTACGAGCAGTACTTC. It translates to CASSIVPGTSYEQYF.

The gene calls are TRBV4-2 and TRBJ2-7; 10 bases are a match to TRBD1. Germline V CDR1 and CDR2: LGHNA, YNFKEQ. CDR3 length equals 15 residues. With V trimmed by 4 bases and J by 6 bases, 9 bases remained unmatched. The CDR3: CASSLSGTGVSEQYF. The CDR3 DNA sequence: TGTGCCAGCAGCCTATCCGGGACAGGGGTGTCCGAGCAGTACTTC.

This clonotype came up many times. The rearrangement uses TRBV11-1 and TRBJ2-1; 10 nucleotides align to TRBD1. V lost 1 base to trimming and J lost 7 bases; unmatched junction nucleotides: 7. CDR1 and CDR2 from the germline V gene are SGHAT and FQDESV (reference sequence). The CDR3 loop spans 16 amino acids. Here the CDR3 DNA reads TGTGCCAGCAGCTTAGGGACAGGGGGTAATGTGAATGAGCAGTTCTTC. This sequence encodes CASSLGTGGNVNEQFF.

This clonotype appeared a few times. J is TRBJ2-3 and V is TRBV29-1; no reliable D call. Germline assignment: CDR1 SQVTM and CDR2 ANQGSEA. There are 13 residues in the CDR3. Between the trimmed V and J ends, which lost 5 bases and 2 bases, there was a span of 11 bases. CDR3 bases: TGCAGCGTTCCGGGCCTTTCCACAGATACGCAGTATTTT. Translating gives CSVPGLSTDTQYF.

This clonotype appeared many times. CDR3 bases: TGTGCCTGGAGTGTTAGCCCTCTGAGCACAGATACGCAGTATTTT. Encoded protein: CAWSVSPLSTDTQYF. The gene calls are TRBV30 and TRBJ2-3; D is unresolved. V gave up 0 bases and J gave up 0 bases, with 10 bases separating them. CDR3 length: 15 residues. CDR1 GTSNPN and CDR2 SVGIG come from the germline V gene (reference sequence).

This clonotype has a count of ten or more. The chain has TRBV20-1 and TRBJ2-3; 7 bases map to TRBD2. The CDR3 length is 16 residues. Germline loops: CDR1 DFQATT, CDR2 SNEGSKA (reference sequence). The trim removed 6 bases at V and 2 bases at J, leaving 14 bases unmatched. Here the CDR3 DNA reads TGCAGTGCCCTAGACCGAGGTGGGACTATCACAGATACGCAGTATTTT. Protein: CSALDRGGTITDTQYF.

This clonotype was detected many times. The chain carries TRBV3-1 and TRBJ2-7, with D perhaps matching TRBD1 (5 bases). This CDR3 comprises 11 residues. V lost 8 bases, J lost 6 bases, and 11 bases lay in between. Germline CDR1 LGHDT, CDR2 YNNKEL (reference sequence). The CDR3: CASETDSEQYF. The CDR3 DNA is TGTGCCAGCGAGACCGACAGCGAGCAGTACTTC.

This clonotype was recorded once. This rearrangement joins TRBV11-1 to TRBJ2-5, with D maybe TRBD2 (7 bases). Per germline, CDR1 SGHAT and CDR2 FQDESV (reference sequence). V was trimmed by 2 bases and J by 1 base, leaving 23 bases between them. The CDR3 consists of 19 residues. The CDR3 loop reads CASSLRGSLPREIQETQYF. The CDR3 coding sequence is TGTGCCAGCAGCTTAAGGGGGTCCCTACCGCGGGAGATCCAAGAGACCCAGTACTTC.

With respect to this clonotype: One end of the junction does not line up with germline, which may come from a read error. The chain employs TRBV19 and TRBJ2-7; possibly TRBD1 or TRBD2 for D (6 bases each). This CDR3 has 16 residues. The germline gives CDR1 LNHDA, CDR2 SQIVND (reference sequence). CDR3 amino acids: CASSIDLVGGPYVQYF. In DNA form, the CDR3 reads TGTGCCAGTAGTATAGATTTGGTAGGGGGGCCCTACGTGCAGTACTTC.